The 16 T cell receptor beta chains below all came from one sample that was sequenced in a study of post-analysis software for immune sequencing data. The authors incorporated unique molecular identifiers into the TCR beta cDNA libraries. Via MiXCR, TCRdb re-called the PCR reads, giving one row per CDR3 protein. The table records 160,000 or so distinct CDR3 sequences, about 34% of them present only once. Sequences were derived from blood, sampled after autologous hematopoietic stem cell transplantation. These receptors originate from a girl aged 5-17 years with multiple sclerosis.

The chain employs TRBV20-1 and TRBJ1-5; 10 positions match TRBD1. Germline-derived CDR1 and CDR2 are DFQATT and SNEGSKA (reference sequence). The CDR3 is 15 amino acids. Trimming at V came to 6 bases and at J to 6 bases, leaving 11 bases not matched to a gene. The CDR3 bases are TGCAGTGCACGCCAGACAGGGGGCTTAAGTCAGCCCCAGCATTTT. Its protein product is CSARQTGGLSQPQHF.

In its sample, this clonotype was seen many times. This chain joins TRBV7-3 and TRBJ2-7; TRBD2 agrees at 7 bases. The CDR3 contains 16 residues. The trim removed 5 bases at V and 0 bases at J, leaving 10 bases unmatched. CDR1 and CDR2 from the germline V gene are SGHTA and FQGTGA. CDR3 sequence reads: CASSRPGTKNSYEQYF. The CDR3 nucleotides read TGTGCCAGCAGCCGACCCGGGACTAAAAACTCCTACGAGCAGTACTTC.

In this sample, this clonotype turned up many times. This chain uses TRBV29-1 with TRBJ2-7, with D perhaps TRBD1 (6 bases). Germline values: CDR1 SQVTM, CDR2 ANQGSEA. The CDR3 contains 12 residues. V lost 6 bases and J 4 bases, leaving 13 bases between the germline ends. In nucleotides, the CDR3 is TGCAGCGTCGAGCAACAGGGATACGAGCAGTACTTC. It translates to CSVEQQGYEQYF.

V gene TRBV5-1 combines with J gene TRBJ1-1, with a possible D match to TRBD1 (5 bases). In germline, CDR1 is SGHRS, CDR2 YFSETQ. The CDR3 is 14 residues long. The ends were cut back, 4 bases at V and 3 bases at J, with 13 bases in the middle. The CDR3 DNA reads TGCGCCAGCAGCCATGGGACGGGTGACACTGAAGCTTTCTTT. Protein sequence: CASSHGTGDTEAFF.

This clonotype was recorded many times. This chain uses TRBV7-2 with TRBJ2-1; TRBD2 matches 8 bases. This CDR3 has 14 amino acids. Trimming removed 0 bases from V and 7 bases from J; junction bases left unmatched: 2. Germline V gene lookup returns CDR1 SGHTA and CDR2 FQGNSA. CDR3 bases: TGTGCCAGCAGCTTAGCAGCGGGAGCTAATGAGCAGTTCTTC. Translating gives CASSLAAGANEQFF.

This clonotype was recorded once. This rearrangement joins TRBV19 to TRBJ2-2; 9 bases agree with TRBD1. After removal of 6 bases from V and 4 bases from J, the junction contained 3 bases not matched to a gene. Germline V lookup: CDR1 LNHDA, CDR2 SQIVND (reference sequence). The CDR3 contains 14 residues. In DNA, the CDR3 is TGTGCCAGTAGACAGGGGGCGGCCACCGGGGAGCTGTTTTTT. It codes for CASRQGAATGELFF.

The chain links TRBV20-1 to TRBJ2-7, with 8 bases that match TRBD2. Germline lookup yields CDR1 DFQATT and CDR2 SNEGSKA (reference sequence). V was clipped by 0 bases and J by 1 base; unmatched bases: 8. The CDR3 is 16 residues long. DNA of the CDR3: TGCAGTGCTAGAGATCTCGGGAGGGACAAATCCTACGAGCAGTACTTC. Protein product: CSARDLGRDKSYEQYF.

In regard to this clonotype: A read error may explain this, as a much larger clone is one base away. V is TRBV6-2 or TRBV6-3 and J is TRBJ2-1; TRBD1 aligns across 9 bases. Germline V gene lookup returns CDR1 MNHEY and CDR2 SVGEGT. The CDR3 contains 17 residues. The CDR3 nucleotides are TGTGCCAGCAGTTACTCCAGGACAGGGGAACTGGTAAATGAGCGGTTCTTC. This codes for CASSYSRTGELVNERFF.

This clonotype has at least ten counts. The rearrangement joins TRBV4-3 to TRBJ2-1; D unclear. The V end was cut by 4 bases, the J end by 3 bases, with 16 bases between. The germline CDR1 and CDR2 sequences are LGHNA and YSLEER. The CDR3 consists of 16 residues. CDR3 bases: TGCGCCAGCAGCCTAAGAAAGGAGACCGTCTACAATGAGCAGTTCTTC. Its protein product is CASSLRKETVYNEQFF.

This clonotype was detected ten times or more. This chain joins TRBV28 and TRBJ2-5; D remains unclear. Germline-derived CDR1 and CDR2 are MDHEN and SYDVKM. The CDR3 covers 11 residues. Trimming took off 5 bases at V and 3 bases at J, with 4 bases between the two ends. This CDR3 is CASSIKETQYF. The CDR3 coding sequence is TGTGCCAGCAGTATTAAAGAGACCCAGTACTTC.

The chain couples TRBV10-2 to TRBJ1-4, with 7 positions matching TRBD1. This CDR3 has 13 residues. V lost 8 bases and J lost 7; bases outside the gene matches: 7. Germline lookup yields CDR1 WSHSY and CDR2 SAAADI. The CDR3 sequence is CASQGDESEKLFF. In nucleotides, the CDR3 is TGCGCCAGCCAGGGGGATGAGAGTGAAAAACTGTTTTTT.

The V gene is TRBV15, the J gene TRBJ2-3; D not resolved. CDR1 and CDR2 (germline): LNHNV, YYDKDF (reference sequence). Trimming took 0 bases from V and 0 from J, leaving 4 bases between them. The CDR3 totals 14 residues. The CDR3: CATSRELSTDTQYF. Here the CDR3 DNA reads TGTGCCACCAGCAGAGAACTTAGCACAGATACGCAGTATTTT.

This clonotype was observed a few times. This chain connects TRBV20-1 to TRBJ2-1; no definite D call. The V gene lost 2 bases and the J gene lost 0 bases, with 11 bases spanning the gap. The germline V gene has CDR1 DFQATT and CDR2 SNEGSKA (reference sequence). The CDR3 consists of 15 residues. The DNA of the CDR3 is TGCAGTGCTAGAATGCTCAGCAGCTCCTACAATGAGCAGTTCTTC. It codes for CSARMLSSSYNEQFF.

This chain connects TRBV28 to TRBJ1-5, with D uncertain. The V end was cut by 6 bases, the J end by 2 bases, with 5 bases between. The CDR3 totals 12 residues. Per the germline V gene, CDR1 is MDHEN and CDR2 is SYDVKM. The CDR3 DNA sequence: TGTGCCAGCAGCTCAGGCAATCAGCCCCAGCATTTT. It specifies CASSSGNQPQHF.

The table lists this clonotype with a few counts. This chain joins TRBV12-5 and TRBJ2-2; D is uncertain. The V end was cut by 1 base, the J end by 2 bases, with 8 bases between. This CDR3 is 15 amino acids long. In germline, CDR1 is LGHNT, CDR2 FRNRAP. The CDR3 nucleotides are TGTGCTAGTGGTTTGGGACTCGGAAACACCGGGGAGCTGTTTTTT. Translated: CASGLGLGNTGELFF.

This clonotype was recorded a few times. This chain uses TRBV9 with TRBJ2-3; D is perhaps TRBD2 (5 bases). Germline V gene sequence: CDR1 SGDLS, CDR2 YYNGEE. There are 11 residues in the CDR3. V was clipped by 3 bases and J by 13 bases, with 12 bases between them. The CDR3 protein is CASSARGSKYF. CDR3 nucleotides: TGTGCCAGCAGCGCGAGAGGGTCTAAGTATTTT.